These 22 T cell receptor beta chains share one sample of origin, sequenced in a study of lymphopenia after photon versus proton radiotherapy. The protocol was immunoSEQ multiplex PCR, while the TCRdb copy is restricted to in-frame clones and leaves out a portion. The repertoire has some 30,000 clones, nearly 95% of them found once; the top ten carry about 0.72%. Sample: peripheral blood, taken from a patient treated with photon-based radiotherapy. Source of these receptors: a woman aged 45-60 years with cholangiocarcinoma.

The rearrangement joins TRBV18 to TRBJ2-2; D remains unclear. Germline values: CDR1 KGHSH, CDR2 LQKENI. Trimming pared 2 bases from V and 2 bases from J, leaving 9 bases between. There are 15 residues in the CDR3. The CDR3 region is CASSPTEINTGELFF. The CDR3 nucleotides read TGTGCCAGCTCACCAACAGAGATAAACACCGGGGAGCTGTTTTTT.

The sample holds one count of this clone. This rearrangement joins TRBV29-1 to TRBJ2-3; a possible D gene is TRBD2 (6 bases). This CDR3 region has 15 residues. The germline CDR1 and CDR2 sequences are SQVTM and ANQGSEA. The CDR3 region is CSVGWRVESTDTQYF. As DNA, the CDR3 is TGCTCGGTCGGTTGGAGGGTAGAGAGCACAGATACGCAGTATTTT.

The gene calls are TRBV28 and TRBJ1-2; D is uncertain. V was cut by 8 bases and J by 8 bases, with 9 bases left in between. CDR3 length: 10 amino acids. Germline CDR1 MDHEN, CDR2 SYDVKM. The CDR3 DNA sequence: TGTGCCAGCCGCGGTAGAGGCTACACCTTC. Amino acids: CASRGRGYTF.

The chain couples TRBV13 to TRBJ2-2, with TRBD2 as a possible D gene (5 bases). CDR3 length equals 16 residues. Trimming took off 6 bases at V and 0 bases at J, with 14 bases between the two ends. Germline lookup yields CDR1 PRHDT and CDR2 FYEKMQ (reference sequence). The CDR3 here is CASSQKRAANTGELFF. The CDR3 DNA reads TGTGCCAGCAGTCAAAAGCGAGCGGCGAACACCGGGGAGCTGTTTTTT.

This chain links TRBV4-3 with TRBJ1-1; D gene ambiguous. With 1 base removed from V and 5 bases from J, the gap between germline ends came to 11 bases. Germline CDR1 and CDR2: LGHNA and YSLEER. The CDR3 is 14 residues long. CDR3 sequence reads: CASSQVDGVTEAFF. CDR3 nucleotide sequence: TGCGCCAGCAGCCAAGTTGACGGTGTGACTGAAGCTTTCTTT.

This sequence joins TRBV7-9 and TRBJ2-3; D call uncertain. V gave up 0 bases and J gave up 2 bases, with 9 bases separating them. The germline V gene encodes CDR1 SEHNR and CDR2 FQNEAQ (reference sequence). This CDR3 spans 15 amino acids. This CDR3 is CASSLASGHTDTQYF. CDR3 DNA sequence: TGTGCCAGCAGCTTAGCATCCGGCCACACAGATACGCAGTATTTT.

This clone was counted once. The chain carries TRBV7-9 and TRBJ1-1; possible D gene TRBD1, 5 bases. Germline loops: CDR1 SEHNR, CDR2 FQNEAQ (reference sequence). The V gene lost 5 bases and the J gene lost 3 bases, with 16 bases spanning the gap. CDR3 length equals 15 residues. This CDR3 is CASSGLRGSDTEAFF. The CDR3 DNA sequence: TGTGCCAGCAGCGGGTTGCGGGGCTCGGACACTGAAGCTTTCTTT.

This sequence joins TRBV4-3 and TRBJ1-3; no clear D gene. V gave up 0 bases and J gave up 0 bases, with 6 bases separating them. Germline V gene sequence: CDR1 LGHNA, CDR2 YSLEER. CDR3 length: 15 residues. CDR3 protein: CASSQDRRSGNTIYF. CDR3 bases: TGCGCCAGCAGCCAAGACAGACGCTCTGGAAACACCATATATTTT.

V gene TRBV7-9 combines with J gene TRBJ1-3; D is perhaps TRBD1 (6 bases). This CDR3 has 15 amino acids. Germline V lookup: CDR1 SEHNR, CDR2 FQNEAQ (reference sequence). Trimming left V 3 bases short and J 4 bases short, with 13 bases between. The CDR3 DNA sequence: TGTGCCAGCAGCTTCCGTACAGGGTCAGGAAACACCATATATTTT. Amino acid sequence: CASSFRTGSGNTIYF.

The V call is TRBV9, the J call TRBJ2-6; D ambiguous. V lost 0 bases and J 0 bases, leaving 7 bases between the germline ends. The CDR3 sequence is 16 residues long. The germline CDR1 and CDR2 sequences are SGDLS and YYNGEE. The CDR3 region is CASSVAQSSGANVLTF. The CDR3 nucleotides are TGTGCCAGCAGCGTAGCTCAGAGCTCTGGGGCCAACGTCCTGACTTTC.

J is TRBJ1-4 and V is TRBV11-1; TRBD1 might be the D (5 bases). V was pared by 3 bases and J by 5 bases, with 13 bases between. Germline V CDR1 and CDR2: SGHAT, FQDESV (reference sequence). The CDR3 totals 15 residues. Here the CDR3 reads CASSLTDTWNEKLFF. In DNA form, the CDR3 reads TGTGCCAGCAGCTTGACGGACACATGGAATGAAAAACTGTTTTTT. Filled out from reference TRBV11-1 and TRBJ1-4, the complete variable domain reads EAEVAQSPRYKITEKSQAVAFWCDPISGHATLYWYRQILGQGPELLVQFQDESVVDDSQLPKDRFSAERLKGVDSTLKIQPAELGDSAMYLCASSLTDTWNEKLFFGSGTQLSVL.

V usage is TRBV4-1 and J usage is TRBJ2-5; no clear D. Germline CDR1 MGHRA, CDR2 YSYEKL. The V end was cut by 0 bases, the J end by 2 bases, with 13 bases between. This CDR3 contains 16 residues. The CDR3 spells CASSQESTRRQETQYF. CDR3 nucleotide sequence: TGCGCCAGCAGCCAAGAAAGTACCCGAAGACAAGAGACCCAGTACTTC.

The chain couples TRBV10-3 to TRBJ1-1, with 10 bases identical to TRBD1. The trim removed 7 bases at V and 6 bases at J, leaving 5 bases unmatched. This CDR3 has 13 amino acids. Germline V gene sequence: CDR1 ENHRY, CDR2 SYGVKD. CDR3 residues: CAIKTGGQSEAFF. Written as DNA, the CDR3 is TGTGCCATCAAGACAGGGGGCCAATCTGAAGCTTTCTTT.

A few counts support this clone. The V gene is TRBV10-3, the J gene TRBJ1-5; D is ambiguous. Trimming took off 4 bases at V and 5 bases at J, with 15 bases between the two ends. Germline loops: CDR1 ENHRY, CDR2 SYGVKD. This CDR3 has 15 amino acids. The DNA for the CDR3 is TGTGCCATCAGTGGAAGCGGAGGATCCGATCAGCCCCAGCATTTT. Its translation: CAISGSGGSDQPQHF.

Here the CDR3 DNA reads TGCAGCGTTGGTTCCGGGACGGATCTATATGGCTACACCTTC. Translated, it gives CSVGSGTDLYGYTF. The chain couples TRBV29-1 to TRBJ1-2; TRBD1 might be the D (5 bases). Trimming removed 4 bases from V and 5 bases from J, with 17 bases in between. From germline, CDR1 is SQVTM and CDR2 ANQGSEA. The CDR3 runs to 14 residues.

CDR3 sequence: CASSNSTFRGLAGYTF. The CDR3 DNA reads TGTGCCAGCTCAAATTCCACATTCAGGGGGCTGGCTGGCTACACCTTC. The V and J genes are TRBV18 and TRBJ1-2, with 8 bases identical to TRBD1. The CDR3 runs to 16 residues. Germline V CDR1 and CDR2: KGHSH, LQKENI. Trimming cost V 5 bases and J 7 bases; bases outside gene matches: 15.

The chain recombines TRBV10-2 with TRBJ2-3; D is uncertain. The CDR3 length is 14 residues. Looked up from germline, CDR1 is WSHSY and CDR2 is SAAADI. V was cut by 8 bases and J by 4 bases, with 16 bases left in between. The CDR3 sequence: CASRRAVLADTQYF. The CDR3 DNA reads as TGCGCCAGCCGTAGGGCGGTATTAGCAGATACGCAGTATTTT.

The rearrangement uses TRBV14 and TRBJ1-2; D is unresolved. With 3 bases removed from V and 5 bases from J, the gap between germline ends came to 13 bases. In germline, CDR1 is SGHDN, CDR2 FVKESK. CDR3 size: 14 residues. CDR3: CASSQRSQGYGYTF. The CDR3, as DNA: TGTGCCAGCAGCCAGAGATCACAAGGGTATGGCTACACCTTC.

The chain carries TRBV12-5 and TRBJ1-6; no definite D call. The germline gives CDR1 LGHNT, CDR2 FRNRAP. Trimming stripped 1 base from V and 8 bases from J, with 3 bases between. The CDR3 totals 12 residues. CDR3 nucleotides: TGTGCTAGTGGTTTGGCCGATTCACCCCTCCACTTT. This encodes CASGLADSPLHF.

This clone was detected only a few times. The chain carries TRBV6-4 and TRBJ1-2; no clear D gene. CDR1 MRHNA and CDR2 SNTAGT come from the germline V gene. The CDR3 has 13 residues. Trimming shortened V by 4 bases and J by 8 bases, and 14 bases separated the two germline ends. CDR3 coding DNA: TGTGCCAGCAGTGGTCCGAGAGGGAGAGGCTACACCTTC. Its protein is CASSGPRGRGYTF.

The gene calls are TRBV5-1 and TRBJ2-6, with D unresolved. There are 16 residues in the CDR3. Trimming pared 7 bases from V and 0 bases from J, leaving 14 bases between. Germline CDR1 SGHRS, CDR2 YFSETQ. CDR3 residues: CASCLGPISGANVLTF. CDR3 DNA: TGCGCCAGCTGTCTGGGCCCGATCTCTGGGGCCAACGTCCTGACTTTC. Using reference TRBV5-1 and TRBJ2-6 for the parts outside the CDR3, the full variable domain is KAGVTQTPRYLIKTRGQQVTLSCSPISGHRSVSWYQQTPGQGLQFLFEYFSETQRNKGNFPGRFSGRQFSNSRSEMNVSTLELGDSALYLCASCLGPISGANVLTFGAGSRLTVL.

This chain joins TRBV13 and TRBJ1-2; D unclear. The V end was cut by 5 bases, the J end by 2 bases, with 6 bases between. Germline V lookup: CDR1 PRHDT, CDR2 FYEKMQ (reference sequence). This CDR3 region has 12 residues. The CDR3 here is CASSIKNYGYTF. For the CDR3, the DNA is TGTGCCAGCAGCATCAAGAACTATGGCTACACCTTC.